These T cell receptor beta chains were read from a single sample in a study of human T cells and chemical hapten exposure. TCRdb recomputed calls from the RACE reads with MiXCR, one row per CDR3 protein. The table records 150,000 to 200,000 distinct CDR3 sequences, about 30% of them present only once. Specimen: whole blood, collected in connection with sensitization to the hapten diphenylcyclopropenone (DPC). The receptors originated from a young woman with alopecia areata. Some clones in this sample may be carry-over from other donors' samples. Both conserved end residues are trimmed from each CDR3. Each record gives: clone size, V gene, J gene, CDR3 protein. Rows may omit the clone size; those that give it use once, few, many or a size class.

clone_size: few; v_call: TRBV25-1; j_call: TRBJ2-7; cdr3_aa: ASTRAAEQY
clone_size: few; v_call: TRBV2; j_call: TRBJ2-7; cdr3_aa: ASRTSGTYEQY
clone_size: few; v_call: TRBV3-1; j_call: TRBJ1-2; cdr3_aa: ASSQGGSVYGYT
clone_size: few; v_call: TRBV7-3; j_call: TRBJ2-1; cdr3_aa: ASSPRGRDNEQF
clone_size: -; v_call: TRBV5-6; j_call: TRBJ1-1; cdr3_aa: ASSLGAGVLNTEAF
clone_size: many; v_call: TRBV11-2; j_call: TRBJ2-1; cdr3_aa: ASSPDRGPSEEQF
clone_size: once; v_call: TRBV10-2; j_call: TRBJ1-2; cdr3_aa: ASRTAPGANYGYT
clone_size: -; v_call: TRBV7-3; j_call: TRBJ2-5; cdr3_aa: ASSPSGSFGETQY
clone_size: -; v_call: TRBV4-1; j_call: TRBJ2-4; cdr3_aa: ASSRTDWARPKNIQY
clone_size: -; v_call: TRBV6-5; j_call: TRBJ2-7; cdr3_aa: ASSYPRGRDVYEQY
clone_size: -; v_call: TRBV11-2; j_call: TRBJ1-5; cdr3_aa: ASSLDWTGDSNQPQH
clone_size: -; v_call: TRBV3-1; j_call: TRBJ2-1; cdr3_aa: ASSQSWAGGQDEQF
clone_size: -; v_call: TRBV5-1; j_call: TRBJ2-5; cdr3_aa: ASSPVWAKETQY
clone_size: few; v_call: TRBV12-3/TRBV12-4; j_call: TRBJ2-2; cdr3_aa: ASSLRLAGMGNTGELF
clone_size: many; v_call: TRBV18; j_call: TRBJ1-5; cdr3_aa: ASSPYRGEDQPQH
clone_size: many; v_call: TRBV7-2; j_call: TRBJ2-3; cdr3_aa: ASSPRDTQY
clone_size: -; v_call: TRBV2; j_call: TRBJ2-7; cdr3_aa: ASRGGFEQY
clone_size: few; v_call: TRBV10-2; j_call: TRBJ2-1; cdr3_aa: ASSESKLNEQF
clone_size: -; v_call: TRBV3-1; j_call: TRBJ2-3; cdr3_aa: ASSNRADTQY
clone_size: -; v_call: TRBV5-1; j_call: TRBJ1-1; cdr3_aa: ASSLGQDYTEAF
clone_size: -; v_call: TRBV7-9; j_call: TRBJ1-5; cdr3_aa: ASSPSETGPQPQH
clone_size: -; v_call: TRBV5-1; j_call: TRBJ2-1; cdr3_aa: ASSLGVSGAYNEQF
clone_size: -; v_call: TRBV10-3; j_call: TRBJ2-7; cdr3_aa: AIKGEGYEQY
clone_size: -; v_call: TRBV7-2; j_call: TRBJ1-6; cdr3_aa: ASSWVQGYLH
clone_size: -; v_call: TRBV30; j_call: TRBJ2-7; cdr3_aa: AWILAGGSNEQY
clone_size: -; v_call: TRBV5-1; j_call: TRBJ2-5; cdr3_aa: ASRLASETQY
clone_size: few; v_call: TRBV7-6; j_call: TRBJ2-7; cdr3_aa: ASSSGTSGPSSYEQY
clone_size: -; v_call: TRBV11-1; j_call: TRBJ2-7; cdr3_aa: ASSTSGSSHEQY
clone_size: -; v_call: TRBV5-1; j_call: TRBJ2-7; cdr3_aa: ASSLEVAYEQY
clone_size: few; v_call: TRBV20-1; j_call: TRBJ1-1; cdr3_aa: SASPGLTEAF
clone_size: -; v_call: TRBV29-1; j_call: TRBJ2-7; cdr3_aa: SAAGRNTNSYEQY
clone_size: few; v_call: TRBV6-5; j_call: TRBJ1-2; cdr3_aa: ASSYEPRQGYGYT
clone_size: many; v_call: TRBV27; j_call: TRBJ1-1; cdr3_aa: ARGKMNTEAF
clone_size: few; v_call: TRBV12-3/TRBV12-4; j_call: TRBJ2-5; cdr3_aa: ASNRVGETQY
clone_size: few; v_call: TRBV9; j_call: TRBJ1-5; cdr3_aa: ASSPTANQPQH
clone_size: -; v_call: TRBV6-2/TRBV6-3; j_call: TRBJ1-5; cdr3_aa: ASSPRSGTGGNQPQH
clone_size: -; v_call: TRBV7-9; j_call: TRBJ2-2; cdr3_aa: VSARGTGELF
clone_size: few; v_call: TRBV7-2; j_call: TRBJ2-7; cdr3_aa: ASSFSGTFYEQY
clone_size: few; v_call: TRBV29-1; j_call: TRBJ2-7; cdr3_aa: SAGTGGVGEQY
clone_size: once; v_call: TRBV12-3/TRBV12-4; j_call: TRBJ1-1; cdr3_aa: ASGPGPPAEAF
clone_size: few; v_call: TRBV2; j_call: TRBJ2-1; cdr3_aa: ASSLVLGQFNEQF
clone_size: -; v_call: TRBV7-6; j_call: TRBJ1-6; cdr3_aa: ASSQTGPSSPLH
clone_size: few; v_call: TRBV2; j_call: TRBJ1-4; cdr3_aa: ASLADRATNEKLF
clone_size: -; v_call: TRBV9; j_call: TRBJ2-3; cdr3_aa: ASTGPHLAGGITDTQY
clone_size: -; v_call: TRBV5-1; j_call: TRBJ1-2; cdr3_aa: ASSLDRENYGYT
clone_size: -; v_call: TRBV4-1; j_call: TRBJ2-1; cdr3_aa: ASSRANNEQF
clone_size: -; v_call: TRBV5-1; j_call: TRBJ2-3; cdr3_aa: ASSLGPPDTQY
clone_size: -; v_call: TRBV7-2; j_call: TRBJ2-1; cdr3_aa: ASSSQGSGYEQF
clone_size: -; v_call: TRBV14; j_call: TRBJ1-1; cdr3_aa: ASSQGFSYEAF
clone_size: once; v_call: TRBV5-1; j_call: TRBJ2-1; cdr3_aa: ASSLGTSSYNEQF
clone_size: -; v_call: TRBV29-1; j_call: TRBJ2-1; cdr3_aa: SVEVEQF
clone_size: -; v_call: TRBV2; j_call: TRBJ2-5; cdr3_aa: ASSVLQETQY